The 5 T cell receptor beta chains below all came from one sample that was sequenced in a study of metastatic and nonmetastatic thyroid tumors. TCRdb redid the clone calls on the PCR reads using MiXCR. Among roughly 30,000 clones listed, less than 4% were seen once. Patients were all untreated before their thyroid surgery. The sequencing sample was made of blood. These receptors all come from a male donor with papillary thyroid cancer or a benign thyroid nodule (not recorded which). Some clones in this sample may be carry-over from other donors' samples.

The chain carries TRBV6-1 and TRBJ1-5, with 8 bases identical to TRBD1. V gave up 4 bases and J gave up 0 bases; unmatched junction bases: 8. The CDR3 runs 17 residues. Germline V gene data show CDR1 as MNHNS and CDR2 as SASEGT. As DNA, the CDR3 is TGTGCCAGCAGTGTCTTTGGGGACAGGTATAGCAATCAGCCCCAGCATTTT. This encodes CASSVFGDRYSNQPQHF.

This clone was seen repeatedly, ten times or more. The V gene is TRBV7-9, the J gene TRBJ2-5; 7 bases are shared with TRBD2. J lost 4 bases, V lost 5 bases, and 7 bases had no gene match. The CDR3 runs to 14 residues. Germline lookup yields CDR1 SEHNR and CDR2 FQNEAQ (reference sequence). The CDR3, as DNA: TGTGCCAGCAGCCCAACTGGGGGGGGAGAGACCCAGTACTTC. It specifies CASSPTGGGETQYF.

This clone was seen ten or more times. V is TRBV29-1 and J is TRBJ2-3; 9 nucleotides line up with TRBD2. The CDR3 length is 16 residues. With 0 bases clipped from V and 0 bases from J, the junction kept 4 bases outside the gene matches. Per the germline V gene, CDR1 is SQVTM and CDR2 is ANQGSEA. The CDR3 region is CSVEDRTSGSTDTQYF. CDR3 DNA: TGCAGCGTTGAAGATCGAACTAGCGGGAGCACAGATACGCAGTATTTT.

CDR3 residues: CASGPSTSEAFF. The CDR3 region has the DNA TGTGCTAGTGGCCCCTCGACATCTGAAGCTTTCTTT. The genes are TRBV12-5 and TRBJ1-1; D gene ambiguous. The germline V gene has CDR1 LGHNT and CDR2 FRNRAP. Trimming removed 6 bases at V and 6 bases at J, with 11 bases between. The CDR3 is 12 residues long.

The sample holds a few counts of this clone. The gene calls are TRBV6-2 or TRBV6-3 and TRBJ1-2, with TRBD1 as a possible D gene (5 bases). The CDR3 consists of 15 residues. V was cut by 0 bases and J by 0 bases, with 8 bases left in between. From germline, CDR1 is MNHEY and CDR2 SVGEGT. The CDR3 DNA reads TGTGCCAGCAGTTACTCGACAGTTACTAACTATGGCTACACCTTC. Its translation is CASSYSTVTNYGYTF.